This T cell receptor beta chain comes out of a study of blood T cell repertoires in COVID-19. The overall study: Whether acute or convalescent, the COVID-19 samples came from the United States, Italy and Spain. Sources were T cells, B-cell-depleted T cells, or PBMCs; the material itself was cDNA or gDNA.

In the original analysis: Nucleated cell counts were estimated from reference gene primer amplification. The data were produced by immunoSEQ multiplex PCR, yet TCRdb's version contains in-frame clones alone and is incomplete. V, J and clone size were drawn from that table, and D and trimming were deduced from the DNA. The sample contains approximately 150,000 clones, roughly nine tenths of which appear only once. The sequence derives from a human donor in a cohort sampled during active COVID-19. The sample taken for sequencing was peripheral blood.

This CDR3 reads CASSVGTGVTGELFF. The CDR3 region has the DNA TGTGCCAGCAGTGTCGGGACAGGGGTGACCGGGGAGCTGTTTTTT. The rearrangement uses TRBV6-4 and TRBJ2-2; the match to TRBD1 covers 10 bases. The CDR3 length is 15 residues. CDR1 and CDR2 from the germline V gene are MRHNA and SNTAGT. V lost 4 bases, J lost 5 bases, and 4 bases stayed unmatched.